The clone carrying this T cell receptor (beta chain) appeared a few times. Its antigen is still unknown. TCRdb reanalysed the RT-PCR reads using MiXCR and keeps one entry per CDR3 protein. Altogether 650,000 to 800,000 distinct CDR3 sequences are present, 11% to 15% being singletons, with the ten largest covering 6% to 8%. The sample belongs to a study of response to subunit inactivated influenza vaccine. Study-wide points: After each seasonal influenza vaccination, few new T cells are recruited, the authors suggested.

This CDR3 spans 15 amino acids. V lost 3 bases and J lost 1, with 12 bases in between. V gene TRBV12-3 or TRBV12-4 combines with J gene TRBJ2-5; tentatively, D is TRBD2 (6 bases). The sample here was PBMCs from blood, taken roughly 2 weeks before vaccination. The receptor comes from a man between 50 and 59 years old who received an inactivated influenza vaccine. The CDR3: CASSLYGGAQETQYF. The CDR3 DNA reads as TGTGCCAGCAGTTTGTATGGAGGGGCCCAAGAGACCCAGTACTTC.